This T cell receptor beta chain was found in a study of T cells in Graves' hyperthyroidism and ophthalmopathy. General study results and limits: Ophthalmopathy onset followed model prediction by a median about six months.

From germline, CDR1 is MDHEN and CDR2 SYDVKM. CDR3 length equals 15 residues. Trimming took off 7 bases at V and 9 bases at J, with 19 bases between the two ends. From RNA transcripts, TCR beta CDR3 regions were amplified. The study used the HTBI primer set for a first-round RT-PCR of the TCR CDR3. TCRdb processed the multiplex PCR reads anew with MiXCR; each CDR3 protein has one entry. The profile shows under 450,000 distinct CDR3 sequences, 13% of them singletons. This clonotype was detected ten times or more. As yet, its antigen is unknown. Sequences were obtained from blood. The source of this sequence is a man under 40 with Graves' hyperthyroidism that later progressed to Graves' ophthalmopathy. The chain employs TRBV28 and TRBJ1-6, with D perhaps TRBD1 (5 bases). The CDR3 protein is CASTYSRQGRSPLHF. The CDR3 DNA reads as TGTGCCAGCACTTACTCCCGCCAGGGCCGTTCACCCCTCCACTTT.